The 3 T cell receptor beta chains given below trace back to one sample, sequenced in a study of cytotoxic CD8 clonotypes in ibrutinib-treated CLL. Data came from immunoSEQ multiplex PCR; TCRdb stores just in-frame clones and leaves some out. Seen here are over 110,000 clones, around 93% observed once, and the top ten hold approximately 11%. This material consisted of PBMCs, taken after 12 months of ibrutinib treatment. The receptor set was obtained from a human donor with chronic lymphocytic leukemia.

This clone was recorded only once. CDR3 region: CASSLVGSTDTQYF. The CDR3 DNA reads as TGTGCCAGCAGCTTAGTGGGATCCACAGATACGCAGTATTTT. This chain links TRBV11-2 with TRBJ2-3; D is undetermined. This CDR3 is built from 14 residues. V dropped 1 base and J dropped 2 bases, with 7 bases sitting between them. CDR1 and CDR2 from the germline V gene are SGHAT and FQNNGV.

The chain recombines TRBV6-6 with TRBJ1-3; TRBD1 is a possible D gene (6 bases). The CDR3 runs 16 residues. Germline CDR1 and CDR2: MNHNY and SVGAGI (reference sequence). V lost 5 bases, J lost 0 bases, and 14 bases lay in between. The CDR3 reads CASSQPQGLSGNTIYF. The CDR3, as DNA: TGTGCCAGCAGTCAACCCCAGGGGCTCTCTGGAAACACCATATATTTT.

The chain couples TRBV2 to TRBJ2-1, with D hard to call. Trimming stripped 1 base from V and 7 bases from J, with 11 bases between. CDR3 length equals 14 residues. CDR1 is SNHLY, CDR2 FYNNEI, per germline. The CDR3 region has the DNA TGTGCCAGCAGTGAAGGTGAATACTGGAATGAGCAGTTCTTC. Residues: CASSEGEYWNEQFF.